A selection of T cell receptor beta chains follows, all from one sample in a study of T cell responses to AZD1222 COVID-19 vaccine. Method: immunoSEQ multiplex PCR; TCRdb's copy keeps in-frame clones and lacks some. The data contain fewer than 130,000 clones, over 85% of them singletons. This specimen consisted of peripheral blood, obtained 28 days after the second AZD1222 dose. These receptors were collected from an adult who received the AZD1222 COVID-19 vaccine. Each CDR3 is given with its conserved first and last residue. A D gene is named only where the DNA matches it firmly. Expanded clones get a size class; other rows say once, few or many, or leave the size out.

d_gene: -
j_gene: TRBJ2-7
v_gene: TRBV11-3
abundance: -
CDR3aa: CASSQRDSPYEQYF
CDR3nt: TGTGCCAGCAGCCAGCGGGACAGCCCCTACGAGCAGTACTTC

d_gene: TRBD2
j_gene: TRBJ2-7
v_gene: TRBV19
abundance: -
CDR3aa: CASSFAGGFGEQYF
CDR3nt: TGTGCCAGTAGTTTCGCGGGGGGTTTTGGCGAGCAGTACTTC

d_gene: TRBD2
j_gene: TRBJ2-3
v_gene: TRBV6-5
abundance: -
CDR3aa: CASRDYTDTQYF
CDR3nt: TGTGCCAGCCGGGACTACACAGATACGCAGTATTTT

d_gene: -
j_gene: TRBJ1-6
v_gene: TRBV28
abundance: -
CDR3aa: CASSLGQIDSYNSPLHF
CDR3nt: TGTGCCAGCAGTTTAGGACAGATAGACTCCTATAATTCACCCCTCCACTTT

d_gene: -
j_gene: TRBJ1-1
v_gene: TRBV5-4
abundance: -
CDR3aa: CASSIEPQHTEAFF
CDR3nt: TGTGCCAGCAGCATTGAACCACAGCACACTGAAGCTTTCTTT

d_gene: -
j_gene: TRBJ2-7
v_gene: TRBV6-5
abundance: once
CDR3aa: CASSYSATASYEQYF
CDR3nt: TGTGCCAGCAGTTACTCGGCGACAGCTTCCTACGAGCAGTACTTC

d_gene: -
j_gene: TRBJ1-2
v_gene: TRBV7-5
abundance: -
CDR3aa: CARSPHWGDYGYTF
CDR3nt: TGTGCCAGAAGCCCCCATTGGGGGGACTATGGCTACACCTTC

d_gene: TRBD2
j_gene: TRBJ2-5
v_gene: TRBV19
abundance: -
CDR3aa: CASSFGRGETQYF
CDR3nt: TGTGCCAGCAGTTTCGGGCGGGGGGAGACCCAGTACTTC

d_gene: -
j_gene: TRBJ2-2
v_gene: TRBV9
abundance: -
CDR3aa: CASSVGPTQDTGELFF
CDR3nt: TGTGCCAGCAGCGTAGGTCCCACCCAGGACACCGGGGAGCTGTTTTTT

d_gene: -
j_gene: TRBJ2-7
v_gene: TRBV9
abundance: -
CDR3aa: CASSPSSYEQYF
CDR3nt: TGTGCCAGCAGCCCGAGCTCCTACGAGCAGTACTTC

d_gene: -
j_gene: TRBJ1-2
v_gene: TRBV2
abundance: -
CDR3aa: CASSETGQGAGYTF
CDR3nt: TGTGCCAGCAGTGAAACAGGCCAAGGTGCAGGCTACACCTTC

d_gene: TRBD1
j_gene: TRBJ1-5
v_gene: TRBV30
abundance: -
CDR3aa: CAWGQGGEWEPQHF
CDR3nt: TGTGCCTGGGGTCAGGGGGGGGAATGGGAGCCCCAGCATTTT

d_gene: -
j_gene: TRBJ1-5
v_gene: TRBV19
abundance: -
CDR3aa: CASTSHNQPQHF
CDR3nt: TGTGCCAGTACGTCTCACAATCAGCCCCAGCATTTT

d_gene: -
j_gene: TRBJ1-1
v_gene: TRBV24-1
abundance: -
CDR3aa: CATSGAPTSGAAFF
CDR3nt: TGTGCCACCAGTGGGGCCCCTACGTCAGGGGCAGCTTTCTTT

d_gene: -
j_gene: TRBJ1-3
v_gene: TRBV5-1
abundance: -
CDR3aa: CASSLAGQGNTIYF
CDR3nt: TGCGCCAGCAGCTTGGCAGGGCAAGGAAACACCATATATTTT

d_gene: -
j_gene: TRBJ1-1
v_gene: TRBV28
abundance: -
CDR3aa: CASSLGQRKAFF
CDR3nt: TGTGCCAGCAGTTTAGGTCAGAGAAAAGCTTTCTTT

d_gene: TRBD2
j_gene: TRBJ2-5
v_gene: TRBV7-3
abundance: -
CDR3aa: CASSLTWRGGAETQYF
CDR3nt: TGTGCCAGCAGCTTAACCTGGCGGGGGGGCGCCGAGACCCAGTACTTC

d_gene: TRBD2
j_gene: TRBJ2-5
v_gene: TRBV9
abundance: -
CDR3aa: CASSSLAGGQETQYF
CDR3nt: TGTGCCAGCAGCTCCTTAGCGGGGGGCCAAGAGACCCAGTACTTC

d_gene: -
j_gene: TRBJ2-7
v_gene: TRBV28
abundance: -
CDR3aa: CASTMTLGSTPLEQYF
CDR3nt: TGTGCCAGCACCATGACCTTAGGTTCCACCCCCCTTGAGCAGTACTTC

d_gene: -
j_gene: TRBJ1-1
v_gene: TRBV6-5
abundance: -
CDR3aa: CALDARGPNTEAFF
CDR3nt: TGTGCCCTTGACGCACGGGGACCGAACACTGAAGCTTTCTTT

d_gene: -
j_gene: TRBJ1-1
v_gene: TRBV10-3
abundance: -
CDR3aa: CAISEFGPLMNTEAFF
CDR3nt: TGTGCCATCAGTGAGTTCGGGCCGCTAATGAACACTGAAGCTTTCTTT

d_gene: -
j_gene: TRBJ2-1
v_gene: TRBV5-4
abundance: -
CDR3aa: CASSSAPGLYNEQFF
CDR3nt: TGTGCCAGCAGCTCGGCCCCGGGGTTGTACAATGAGCAGTTCTTC

d_gene: -
j_gene: TRBJ2-3
v_gene: TRBV7-9
abundance: -
CDR3aa: CASSSQVSADTQYF
CDR3nt: TGTGCCAGCAGCTCCCAAGTGTCAGCAGATACGCAGTATTTT

d_gene: -
j_gene: TRBJ1-5
v_gene: TRBV6-2/TRBV6-3
abundance: -
CDR3aa: CASSYSPGYGGSNQPQHF
CDR3nt: TGTGCCAGCAGTTACTCCCCGGGGTACGGGGGAAGCAATCAGCCCCAGCATTTT

d_gene: TRBD1
j_gene: TRBJ1-2
v_gene: TRBV7-9
abundance: -
CDR3aa: CASNLDRGLVGYTF
CDR3nt: TGTGCCAGCAACCTAGACAGGGGGCTTGTTGGCTACACCTTC

d_gene: -
j_gene: TRBJ1-2
v_gene: TRBV12-3/TRBV12-4
abundance: -
CDR3aa: CASSFPGPSGYTF
CDR3nt: TGTGCCAGCAGTTTTCCGGGCCCGAGTGGCTACACCTTC

d_gene: -
j_gene: TRBJ2-3
v_gene: TRBV12-3/TRBV12-4
abundance: -
CDR3aa: CASSEGGSLDF
CDR3nt: TGTGCCAGCAGCGAGGGGGGGTCTTTAGATTTT

d_gene: -
j_gene: TRBJ1-5
v_gene: TRBV18
abundance: -
CDR3aa: CASSPVGNQPQHF
CDR3nt: TGTGCCAGCTCACCTGTGGGGAATCAGCCCCAGCATTTT

d_gene: -
j_gene: TRBJ1-4
v_gene: TRBV15
abundance: -
CDR3aa: CATSRDGLAATNEKLFF
CDR3nt: TGTGCCACCAGCAGAGATGGCTTGGCGGCAACTAATGAAAAACTGTTTTTT

d_gene: -
j_gene: TRBJ1-4
v_gene: TRBV4-3
abundance: -
CDR3aa: CASSQDVRTNEKLFF
CDR3nt: TGCGCCAGCAGCCAAGACGTGCGGACTAATGAAAAACTGTTTTTT

d_gene: TRBD1
j_gene: TRBJ2-7
v_gene: TRBV19
abundance: -
CDR3aa: CASSAGQGSYEQYF
CDR3nt: TGTGCCAGTAGTGCAGGACAGGGGTCGTACGAGCAGTACTTC

d_gene: -
j_gene: TRBJ2-2
v_gene: TRBV21-1
abundance: -
CDR3aa: CASSPEGTGDTGELFF
CDR3nt: TGTGCCAGCAGCCCCGAGGGGACAGGGGACACCGGGGAGCTGTTTTTT

d_gene: -
j_gene: TRBJ2-3
v_gene: TRBV29-1
abundance: -
CDR3aa: CSVDGGGATQYF
CDR3nt: TGCAGCGTTGATGGAGGGGGTGCAACGCAGTATTTT

d_gene: TRBD1
j_gene: TRBJ2-7
v_gene: TRBV18
abundance: -
CDR3aa: CASSLTGDAEQYF
CDR3nt: TGTGCCAGCTCACTTACAGGGGACGCCGAGCAGTACTTC

d_gene: TRBD2
j_gene: TRBJ2-1
v_gene: TRBV24-1
abundance: -
CDR3aa: CATPTSGGADEQFF
CDR3nt: TGTGCCACCCCGACTAGCGGGGGGGCCGATGAGCAGTTCTTC

d_gene: -
j_gene: TRBJ1-3
v_gene: TRBV6-5
abundance: -
CDR3aa: CASTTLRGNTIYF
CDR3nt: TGTGCCAGCACTACACTCAGGGGTAACACCATATATTTT

d_gene: -
j_gene: TRBJ2-3
v_gene: TRBV9
abundance: once
CDR3aa: CASSATSNGFSTDTQYF
CDR3nt: TGTGCCAGCAGCGCAACTTCGAACGGATTTTCCACAGATACGCAGTATTTT

d_gene: -
j_gene: TRBJ2-7
v_gene: TRBV7-9
abundance: -
CDR3aa: CASSFEAYEQYF
CDR3nt: TGTGCCAGCAGCTTTGAGGCCTACGAGCAGTACTTC

d_gene: -
j_gene: TRBJ2-7
v_gene: TRBV27
abundance: -
CDR3aa: CASSPRRRESYEQYF
CDR3nt: TGTGCCAGCAGTCCCCGCAGGCGTGAGTCCTACGAGCAGTACTTC

d_gene: -
j_gene: TRBJ1-4
v_gene: TRBV5-4
abundance: -
CDR3aa: CASSNPYLDSAGEKLFF
CDR3nt: TGTGCCAGCAGCAACCCATACTTGGACAGCGCGGGGGAAAAACTGTTTTTT

d_gene: -
j_gene: TRBJ1-2
v_gene: TRBV15
abundance: few
CDR3aa: CATSRYATNYGYTF
CDR3nt: TGTGCCACCAGCAGATACGCAACTAACTATGGCTACACCTTC

d_gene: TRBD2
j_gene: TRBJ2-5
v_gene: TRBV6-2/TRBV6-3
abundance: -
CDR3aa: CASSTPRASGGLETQYF
CDR3nt: TGTGCCAGCAGCACCCCCCGGGCTAGCGGGGGGTTGGAGACCCAGTACTTC

d_gene: -
j_gene: TRBJ2-7
v_gene: TRBV25-1
abundance: -
CDR3aa: CAPEGDGGISYEQYF
CDR3nt: TGTGCCCCAGAGGGAGATGGCGGAATCTCCTACGAGCAGTACTTC

d_gene: TRBD1
j_gene: TRBJ1-6
v_gene: TRBV27
abundance: -
CDR3aa: CASSLNRGNPPLHF
CDR3nt: TGTGCCAGCAGTTTGAACAGGGGTAATCCACCCCTCCACTTT

d_gene: TRBD1
j_gene: TRBJ2-7
v_gene: TRBV7-9
abundance: -
CDR3aa: CASSTWDRDEQYF
CDR3nt: TGTGCCAGCAGCACCTGGGACAGGGACGAGCAGTACTTC

d_gene: TRBD2
j_gene: TRBJ2-3
v_gene: TRBV6-4
abundance: -
CDR3aa: CASSAGGTQYF
CDR3nt: TGTGCCAGCAGTGCGGGGGGGACACAGTATTTT

d_gene: -
j_gene: TRBJ2-7
v_gene: TRBV18
abundance: -
CDR3aa: CASSPDAVSYEQYF
CDR3nt: TGTGCCAGCTCACCCGACGCGGTCTCCTACGAGCAGTACTTC

d_gene: -
j_gene: TRBJ2-5
v_gene: TRBV7-8
abundance: once
CDR3aa: CASSRDPQETQYF
CDR3nt: TGTGCCAGCAGCCGGGACCCACAAGAGACCCAGTACTTC

d_gene: -
j_gene: TRBJ2-3
v_gene: TRBV5-1
abundance: -
CDR3aa: CASRPQTSTDTQYF
CDR3nt: TGCGCCAGCAGGCCCCAAACTAGCACAGATACGCAGTATTTT

d_gene: -
j_gene: TRBJ2-2
v_gene: TRBV5-1
abundance: -
CDR3aa: CASSLVTQGELFF
CDR3nt: TGCGCCAGCAGCTTGGTTACACAGGGGGAGCTGTTTTTT

d_gene: TRBD2
j_gene: TRBJ2-7
v_gene: TRBV7-7
abundance: once
CDR3aa: CANYSLAVGRSYEQYF
CDR3nt: TGTGCTAACTATAGCCTAGCGGTAGGGCGCTCCTACGAGCAGTACTTC

d_gene: -
j_gene: TRBJ2-3
v_gene: TRBV10-1
abundance: -
CDR3aa: CASSESRIGIGYSTDTQYF
CDR3nt: TGCGCCAGCAGTGAGTCGAGAATTGGGATAGGGTATAGCACAGATACGCAGTATTTT

d_gene: -
j_gene: TRBJ1-1
v_gene: TRBV7-2
abundance: once
CDR3aa: CASSLVVMNTEAFF
CDR3nt: TGTGCCAGCAGCTTAGTAGTCATGAACACTGAAGCTTTCTTT

d_gene: -
j_gene: TRBJ1-2
v_gene: TRBV2
abundance: -
CDR3aa: CASSEGLGKGGYTF
CDR3nt: TGTGCCAGCAGTGAAGGTTTGGGGAAGGGTGGCTACACCTTC

d_gene: TRBD1
j_gene: TRBJ1-1
v_gene: TRBV5-1
abundance: -
CDR3aa: CASSWGQALYTEAFF
CDR3nt: TGCGCCAGCAGCTGGGGACAGGCTTTGTACACTGAAGCTTTCTTT

d_gene: -
j_gene: TRBJ2-3
v_gene: TRBV7-8
abundance: once
CDR3aa: CASSLGASPDTQYF
CDR3nt: TGTGCCAGCAGCTTAGGTGCTAGCCCAGATACGCAGTATTTT

d_gene: TRBD2
j_gene: TRBJ2-3
v_gene: TRBV11-3
abundance: -
CDR3aa: CASSSGLGQYF
CDR3nt: TGTGCCAGCAGCTCGGGACTAGGGCAGTATTTT